A single sample is the source of the 9 T cell receptor beta chains below, sequenced in a study of T cells in Graves' hyperthyroidism and ophthalmopathy. Researchers took RNA transcripts and amplified the TCR beta CDR3 regions from them. First-round RT-PCR with HTBI primers amplified the TCR CDR3 region. TCRdb independently ran MiXCR on the multiplex PCR reads; one entry per CDR3 protein. This table holds 300,000 to 400,000 distinct CDR3 sequences, less than 15% found once. Sequenced material: blood. These receptors were obtained from a woman between 18 and 30 years old with Graves' hyperthyroidism.

This chain uses TRBV15 with TRBJ2-1, with a possible D match to TRBD2 (6 bases). The germline V gene has CDR1 LNHNV and CDR2 YYDKDF (reference sequence). This CDR3 is built from 17 residues. The germline V and J ends were trimmed by 0 bases and 7 bases, with 19 bases remaining between them. The CDR3 reads CATSRDLASDRLNEQFF. CDR3 DNA sequence: TGTGCCACCAGCAGAGATCTGGCTAGCGACCGACTAAATGAGCAGTTCTTC. The full variable domain, rest sourced from reference TRBV15 and TRBJ2-1, is DAMVIQNPRYQVTQFGKPVTLSCSQTLNHNVMYWYQQKSSQAPKLLFHYYDKDFNNEADTPDNFQSRRPNTSFCFLDIRSPGLGDTAMYLCATSRDLASDRLNEQFFGPGTRLTVL.

This chain joins TRBV25-1 and TRBJ1-1; unclear D gene. Germline V gene data show CDR1 as MGHDK and CDR2 as SYGVNS. The CDR3 sequence is 12 residues long. V was trimmed by 3 bases and J by 13 bases, leaving 15 bases between them. CDR3 sequence reads: CASSDSVAVDFF. The CDR3 nucleotides are TGTGCCAGCAGTGACTCTGTTGCCGTGGATTTCTTT.

This clonotype was detected only a few times. V and J are TRBV28 and TRBJ1-1; TRBD1 matches 10 bases. The junction had 12 bases not matched to a gene; V was cut back by 8 bases and J by 3 bases. The CDR3 covers 16 residues. In germline, CDR1 is MDHEN, CDR2 SYDVKM. CDR3 amino acids: CASVLGQGGVHTEAFF. The CDR3, as DNA: TGTGCCAGCGTCCTCGGACAGGGGGGAGTGCACACTGAAGCTTTCTTT.

This clonotype came up many times. V and J are TRBV4-3 and TRBJ1-2; no clear D gene. V was clipped by 2 bases and J by 6 bases, with 10 bases between them. Germline assignment: CDR1 LGHNA and CDR2 YSLEER. This CDR3 comprises 13 residues. The CDR3: CASSQSRADGYTF. The DNA of the CDR3 is TGCGCCAGCAGCCAAAGTAGGGCTGATGGCTACACCTTC.

This clonotype has at least ten counts. The chain is built from TRBV3-1 and TRBJ2-1; a possible D gene is TRBD1 (6 bases). CDR1 is LGHDT and CDR2 is YNNKEL in the germline V gene (reference sequence). V shed 7 bases and J shed 8 bases, with 15 bases lying between them. The CDR3 is 13 residues long. CDR3 in DNA: TGTGCCAGCACTTTACAGGGTTGGGATGAGCAGTTCTTC. Amino acids: CASTLQGWDEQFF.

This clonotype has only a few counts. The V gene is TRBV4-1, the J gene TRBJ1-3, with D possibly TRBD1 on 5 matching bases. The V gene lost 4 bases and the J gene lost 0 bases, with 13 bases spanning the gap. Germline CDR1 reads MGHRA; CDR2 reads YSYEKL. This CDR3 contains 16 residues. The CDR3: CASSPWGGNSGNTIYF. The CDR3 DNA sequence: TGCGCCAGCAGCCCCTGGGGGGGTAACTCTGGAAACACCATATATTTT.

The chain carries TRBV29-1 and TRBJ1-5, with D hard to call. CDR1 and CDR2 (germline): SQVTM, ANQGSEA. Trimming took off 6 bases at V and 11 bases at J, with 8 bases between the two ends. The CDR3 consists of 9 residues. CDR3 DNA sequence: TGCAGCGTGGAGGTGACCCAGCATTTT. As protein: CSVEVTQHF.

About this clonotype itself: At one end, the junction sequence differs from germline, possibly due to a read error. This chain joins TRBV11-2 and TRBJ1-4; D perhaps matches TRBD1 (6 bases). This CDR3 contains 15 residues. In germline, CDR1 is SGHAT, CDR2 FQNNGV. The CDR3 here is CASNKRGSMPEELFF. The CDR3 DNA reads TGCGCCAGCAACAAGAGGGGGTCTATGCCGGAGGAACTGTTTTTT.

The chain has TRBV15 and TRBJ2-2; 8 positions agree with TRBD1. The CDR3 runs 17 residues. Germline CDR1 reads LNHNV; CDR2 reads YYDKDF (reference sequence). V was clipped by 0 bases and J by 1 base; unmatched bases: 4. The CDR3 DNA is TGTGCCACCAGCAGAGAATGGACAGGGCAGAACACCGGGGAGCTGTTTTTT. This gives the protein CATSREWTGQNTGELFF. Using reference TRBV15 and TRBJ2-2 for the parts outside the CDR3, the full variable domain is DAMVIQNPRYQVTQFGKPVTLSCSQTLNHNVMYWYQQKSSQAPKLLFHYYDKDFNNEADTPDNFQSRRPNTSFCFLDIRSPGLGDTAMYLCATSREWTGQNTGELFFGEGSRLTVL.